This entry features one T cell receptor beta chain sequence. Sequencing was performed with immunoSEQ multiplex PCR; in TCRdb, only in-frame clones are kept and a portion is missing. Found here are about 96,000 clones, around 80% of them singletons; the top ten hold under 6.5%. V was pared by 4 bases and J by 4 bases, with 1 base of the junction left unmatched. The CDR3 is 12 amino acids. Germline V CDR1 and CDR2: ENHRY, SYGVKD. This specimen comes from a study of OX40 agonist ivuxolimab in advanced cancers. Study overall: Every patient in dose escalation had hepatocellular carcinoma, melanoma, renal cell or head and neck cancer.

Prior autoimmune disease or systemic immunosuppression barred patients. The chain combines TRBV10-3 with TRBJ2-7, with 7 bases lining up with TRBD1. Here the sequenced sample was CD4+ or CD8+ T cells sorted from blood, taken in a trial of the OX40 agonist ivuxolimab. The sequence derives from an adult with an advanced solid tumor such as melanoma, head and neck, liver or kidney cancer. Here the CDR3 DNA reads TGTGCCATCAGTGGGGACAGTTACGAGCAGTACTTC. This sequence encodes CAISGDSYEQYF.